This TCR beta chain was captured by sequencing in a study of CD8 T cells in ankylosing spondylitis. Study-level results: Earlier work had already found some motif variants in reactive arthritis synovial fluid and blood. What appeared characteristic of ankylosing spondylitis blood was a TCR beta motif of several highly homologous variants.

TCRdb analysed the 5' RACE reads with MiXCR anew, one entry per CDR3 protein. In the table there are 800,000 to 900,000 distinct CDR3 sequences, approximately 10% of which are singletons. This CDR3 comprises 15 residues. The J segment lost 3 bases and the V segment lost 5 bases, leaving 8 bases of the junction unmatched. Germline-derived CDR1 and CDR2 are DFQATT and SNEGSKA (reference sequence). This clonotype was counted ten times or more. Its cognate antigen is unknown. V and J are TRBV20-1 and TRBJ2-3, with 10 bases that match TRBD2. Sequenced sample: blood, either unsorted or a sorted T cell fraction (not recorded which). The clonotype comes from a male donor with ankylosing spondylitis. CDR3 in amino acids: CSASLAGVRTDTQYF. The CDR3 DNA reads TGCAGTGCTTCGCTAGCGGGAGTAAGAACAGATACGCAGTATTTT.